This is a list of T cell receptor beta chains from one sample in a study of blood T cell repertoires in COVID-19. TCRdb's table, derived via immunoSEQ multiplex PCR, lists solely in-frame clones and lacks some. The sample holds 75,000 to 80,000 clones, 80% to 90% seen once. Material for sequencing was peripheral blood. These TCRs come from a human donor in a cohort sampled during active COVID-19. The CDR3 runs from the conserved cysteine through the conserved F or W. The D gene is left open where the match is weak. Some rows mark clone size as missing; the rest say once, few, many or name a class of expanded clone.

CDR3 DNA: TGTGCCACCCTACCAGGGGCTTCGAACACTGAAGCTTTCTTT; CDR3 protein: CATLPGASNTEAFF; J gene: TRBJ1-1; clone size: -; D gene: -; V gene: TRBV28; CDR3 length: 14
CDR3 DNA: TGTGCCAGCAGCGAAGCCCCCCCGGGTAGCGGGGCCACAGATACGCAGTATTTT; CDR3 protein: CASSEAPPGSGATDTQYF; J gene: TRBJ2-3; clone size: -; D gene: TRBD2; V gene: TRBV9; CDR3 length: 18
CDR3 DNA: TGTGCCAGCAGTGAGGGAAGGGGGCTAGTTAGTGAGCAGTTCTTC; CDR3 protein: CASSEGRGLVSEQFF; J gene: TRBJ2-1; clone size: -; D gene: TRBD1; V gene: TRBV6-4; CDR3 length: 15
CDR3 DNA: TGCGCCAGCAGCTTGCAGGGGAAAGATACGCAGTATTTT; CDR3 protein: CASSLQGKDTQYF; J gene: TRBJ2-3; clone size: few; D gene: -; V gene: TRBV5-1; CDR3 length: 13
CDR3 DNA: TGTGCCTACCTCCGGGGGGTCGGTGGCTACACCTTC; CDR3 protein: CAYLRGVGGYTF; J gene: TRBJ1-2; clone size: -; D gene: -; V gene: TRBV7-2; CDR3 length: 12
CDR3 DNA: TGTGCCAGTAGTATAGAACCTACAGGCCCGAGCAATCAGCCCCAGCATTTT; CDR3 protein: CASSIEPTGPSNQPQHF; J gene: TRBJ1-5; clone size: -; D gene: -; V gene: TRBV19; CDR3 length: 17
CDR3 DNA: TGTGCCAGCTCTTGGAGGGGGCAGGTCTATGGCTACACCTTC; CDR3 protein: CASSWRGQVYGYTF; J gene: TRBJ1-2; clone size: once; D gene: TRBD1; V gene: TRBV28; CDR3 length: 14
CDR3 DNA: TGTGCCAGCAGCGCGGTAAGAGGGCCCTATGGCTACACCTTC; CDR3 protein: CASSAVRGPYGYTF; J gene: TRBJ1-2; clone size: -; D gene: -; V gene: TRBV21-1; CDR3 length: 14
CDR3 DNA: TGTGCCAGCAGCCCCCGGGAGTACTACGAGCAGTACTTC; CDR3 protein: CASSPREYYEQYF; J gene: TRBJ2-7; clone size: -; D gene: -; V gene: TRBV5-5; CDR3 length: 13
CDR3 DNA: TGTGCCAGCAGTGACGGGACAGGGGGTGAAGAAAAACTGTTTTTT; CDR3 protein: CASSDGTGGEEKLFF; J gene: TRBJ1-4; clone size: -; D gene: TRBD1; V gene: TRBV28; CDR3 length: 15
CDR3 DNA: TGTGCCAGCAGCTTTTCCCGTGCGGGGGATTCGTACTTC; CDR3 protein: CASSFSRAGDSYF; J gene: TRBJ2-7; clone size: -; D gene: TRBD2; V gene: TRBV5-6; CDR3 length: 13
CDR3 DNA: TGTGCCAGCAGCCTGGACAGGCTCCGCACCGGGGAGCTGTTTTTT; CDR3 protein: CASSLDRLRTGELFF; J gene: TRBJ2-2; clone size: -; D gene: TRBD1; V gene: TRBV9; CDR3 length: 15
CDR3 DNA: TGTGCCAGCAAGATACAGGGACCTGGAAACACCATATATTTT; CDR3 protein: CASKIQGPGNTIYF; J gene: TRBJ1-3; clone size: -; D gene: -; V gene: TRBV2; CDR3 length: 14
CDR3 DNA: TGTGCCAGCAGCCAAGACTTGTCTACTGAGCAGTTCTTC; CDR3 protein: CASSQDLSTEQFF; J gene: TRBJ2-1; clone size: -; D gene: -; V gene: TRBV14; CDR3 length: 13
CDR3 DNA: TGTGCCAGCAGGAGACAGGCCAATCAGCCCCAGCATTTT; CDR3 protein: CASRRQANQPQHF; J gene: TRBJ1-5; clone size: -; D gene: -; V gene: TRBV6-6; CDR3 length: 13
CDR3 DNA: TGTGCCTGGAGTCCCGGATCGGGAAGCAATCAGCCCCAGCATTTT; CDR3 protein: CAWSPGSGSNQPQHF; J gene: TRBJ1-5; clone size: -; D gene: -; V gene: TRBV30; CDR3 length: 15
CDR3 DNA: TGTGCCAGCAGTCAGGACAGTGGCGAAAAACTGTTTTTT; CDR3 protein: CASSQDSGEKLFF; J gene: TRBJ1-4; clone size: -; D gene: -; V gene: TRBV12-3/TRBV12-4; CDR3 length: 13
CDR3 DNA: TGTGCCAGCAGGGCTACAGGGCAAGAGACCCAGTACTTC; CDR3 protein: CASRATGQETQYF; J gene: TRBJ2-5; clone size: -; D gene: -; V gene: TRBV7-2; CDR3 length: 13
CDR3 DNA: TGCGCCAGCAGCCCACGGACAGGCAACACTGAAGCTTTCTTT; CDR3 protein: CASSPRTGNTEAFF; J gene: TRBJ1-1; clone size: few; D gene: TRBD1; V gene: TRBV5-1; CDR3 length: 14
CDR3 DNA: TGCGCCAGCAGCTTGGGTCAGGGGGAAGGCTACACCTTC; CDR3 protein: CASSLGQGEGYTF; J gene: TRBJ1-2; clone size: -; D gene: TRBD1; V gene: TRBV5-1; CDR3 length: 13
CDR3 DNA: TGCAGCGTGACAGGACAGGGCAATCAGCCCCAGCATTTT; CDR3 protein: CSVTGQGNQPQHF; J gene: TRBJ1-5; clone size: few; D gene: TRBD1; V gene: TRBV29-1; CDR3 length: 13
CDR3 DNA: TGTGCCAGCAGTAATAGGGCGGGAGGTCCCTACGAGCAGTACTTC; CDR3 protein: CASSNRAGGPYEQYF; J gene: TRBJ2-7; clone size: -; D gene: TRBD2; V gene: TRBV7-9; CDR3 length: 15
CDR3 DNA: TGTGCCACCGGGGGAGGAGCAGGGACTGAAAAAGAGACCCAGTACTTC; CDR3 protein: CATGGGAGTEKETQYF; J gene: TRBJ2-5; clone size: -; D gene: -; V gene: TRBV24-1; CDR3 length: 16
CDR3 DNA: TGTGCCAGCAGCTTAGCTAGAAGCCAAGAGACCCAGTACTTC; CDR3 protein: CASSLARSQETQYF; J gene: TRBJ2-5; clone size: -; D gene: -; V gene: TRBV11-3; CDR3 length: 14
CDR3 DNA: TGTGCCAGCAGTGATCCAACAAACTATGGCTACACCTTC; CDR3 protein: CASSDPTNYGYTF; J gene: TRBJ1-2; clone size: -; D gene: -; V gene: TRBV2; CDR3 length: 13
CDR3 DNA: TGTGCCAGCAGTTACAACATTATTGAAAAACTGTTTTTT; CDR3 protein: CASSYNIIEKLFF; J gene: TRBJ1-4; clone size: -; D gene: -; V gene: TRBV6-2/TRBV6-3; CDR3 length: 13
CDR3 DNA: TGTGCCAGCAGTTACGTGCCGGTGAACACCGGGGAGCTGTTTTTT; CDR3 protein: CASSYVPVNTGELFF; J gene: TRBJ2-2; clone size: -; D gene: -; V gene: TRBV28; CDR3 length: 15
CDR3 DNA: TGTGCCAGCAGTCCGTGGGCCGCAGCGGGGAGGACAGATACGCAGTATTTT; CDR3 protein: CASSPWAAAGRTDTQYF; J gene: TRBJ2-3; clone size: -; D gene: TRBD2; V gene: TRBV27; CDR3 length: 17
CDR3 DNA: TGTGCCAGCAGCTTAAGGGGGACAGGGTTTGGCACAGATACGCAGTATTTT; CDR3 protein: CASSLRGTGFGTDTQYF; J gene: TRBJ2-3; clone size: -; D gene: TRBD1; V gene: TRBV7-3; CDR3 length: 17
CDR3 DNA: TGTGCCAGCAGTGTAGAGGGGAACACTGAAGCTTTCTTT; CDR3 protein: CASSVEGNTEAFF; J gene: TRBJ1-1; clone size: -; D gene: -; V gene: TRBV2; CDR3 length: 13
CDR3 DNA: TGCGCCAGCAGCCTGGGACTAGCGGGGGACCTCCAAGAGACCCAGTACTTC; CDR3 protein: CASSLGLAGDLQETQYF; J gene: TRBJ2-5; clone size: -; D gene: TRBD2; V gene: TRBV5-1; CDR3 length: 17
CDR3 DNA: TGTGCCATCAGGCTTGGTTTCACTACCTACGAGCAGTACTTC; CDR3 protein: CAIRLGFTTYEQYF; J gene: TRBJ2-7; clone size: few; D gene: -; V gene: TRBV10-3; CDR3 length: 14
CDR3 DNA: TGTGCCAGCAGAAGAGACAGGGTCCTAGAAGGCTCCTACAATGAGCAGTTCTTC; CDR3 protein: CASRRDRVLEGSYNEQFF; J gene: TRBJ2-1; clone size: -; D gene: TRBD1; V gene: TRBV5-8; CDR3 length: 18
CDR3 DNA: TGTGCCAGCAGTCCTTTAGCGGGAGGGCCTTACAATGAGCAGTTCTTC; CDR3 protein: CASSPLAGGPYNEQFF; J gene: TRBJ2-1; clone size: -; D gene: TRBD2; V gene: TRBV6-4; CDR3 length: 16
CDR3 DNA: TGTGCCAGCAGTGAAGTGGGGCCCTATGGCTACACCTTC; CDR3 protein: CASSEVGPYGYTF; J gene: TRBJ1-2; clone size: once; D gene: -; V gene: TRBV6-1; CDR3 length: 13
CDR3 DNA: TGCGCCAGCAGCGACGGGACTAGCGGGGGAGGGACAGATACGCAGTATTTT; CDR3 protein: CASSDGTSGGGTDTQYF; J gene: TRBJ2-3; clone size: once; D gene: TRBD2; V gene: TRBV5-1; CDR3 length: 17
CDR3 DNA: TGTGCCAGCACCTCAATCGAGGTCAGTCTGCAAAACATTCAGTACTTC; CDR3 protein: CASTSIEVSLQNIQYF; J gene: TRBJ2-4; clone size: -; D gene: -; V gene: TRBV7-6; CDR3 length: 16
CDR3 DNA: TGTGCCAGCAACAGCGGGGAGGGACAGGGGAAAGGGAACGAGCAGTACTTC; CDR3 protein: CASNSGEGQGKGNEQYF; J gene: TRBJ2-7; clone size: -; D gene: TRBD1; V gene: TRBV7-4; CDR3 length: 17